The 19 T cell receptor beta chains in this list originate from one sample, sequenced in a study of cytomegalovirus exposure and HLA in healthy donors. PCR employed 60 Vbeta and 13 Jbeta primers. Sequenced by immunoSEQ multiplex PCR; TCRdb stores in-frame clones only, minus some. The data contain 150,000 to 200,000 clones, about 75% of them singletons. The sequenced sample consisted of PBMCs. These receptors all stem from a woman in her 50s in good health and CMV-seropositive.

The chain carries TRBV27 and TRBJ2-6; 11 nucleotides line up with TRBD1. V was clipped by 7 bases and J by 2 bases; unmatched bases: 7. CDR1 is MNHEY and CDR2 is SMNVEV in the germline V gene (reference sequence). The CDR3 covers 17 residues. Here the CDR3 DNA reads TGTGCCAGCAAACCGGGACAGGGGGTTACTGGGGCCAACGTCCTGACTTTC. It codes for CASKPGQGVTGANVLTF.

This clone has a single count. The chain employs TRBV11-2 and TRBJ2-7; D is possibly TRBD1 (7 bases). The CDR3 contains 17 residues. V lost 1 base and J 0 bases, leaving 16 bases between the germline ends. Germline V gives CDR1 SGHAT, CDR2 FQNNGV. The CDR3 coding sequence is TGTGCCAGCAGCTTAGGGGGGGTAGGGGGCGACTCCTACGAGCAGTACTTC. Translating it yields CASSLGGVGGDSYEQYF.

This clone was observed a handful of times. The V call is TRBV7-9, the J call TRBJ1-2, with D perhaps TRBD1 (5 bases). The CDR3 is 16 amino acids. V was cut by 1 base and J by 3 bases, with 15 bases left in between. Per the germline V gene, CDR1 is SEHNR and CDR2 is FQNEAQ (reference sequence). CDR3 sequence: CASSLGQLKVDYGYTF. The CDR3 bases are TGTGCCAGCAGCTTAGGACAGTTGAAGGTGGACTATGGCTACACCTTC.

This clone was counted a few times. V gene TRBV7-9 combines with J gene TRBJ2-5; D may be TRBD1 (5 bases). V was pared by 6 bases and J by 5 bases, with 16 bases between. The CDR3 is made up of 14 amino acids. Germline loops: CDR1 SEHNR, CDR2 FQNEAQ (reference sequence). CDR3 bases: TGTGCCAGCAGTATAGGGGCGGTTAGTGAGACCCAGTACTTC. Translation: CASSIGAVSETQYF. Variable domain in full (rest from reference TRBV7-9 and TRBJ2-5): DTGVSQNPRHKITKRGQNVTFRCDPISEHNRLYWYRQTLGQGPEFLTYFQNEAQLEKSRLLSDRFSAERPKGSFSTLEIQRTEQGDSAMYLCASSIGAVSETQYFGPGTRLLVL.

The CDR3 sequence is CASSQDVAGAFF. In DNA form, the CDR3 reads TGTGCCAGCAGCCAAGATGTCGCCGGGGCTTTCTTT. This chain links TRBV14 with TRBJ1-1; D is unclear. There are 12 residues in the CDR3. V lost 0 bases, J lost 11 bases, and 10 bases lay in between. The germline gives CDR1 SGHDN, CDR2 FVKESK.

The rearrangement joins TRBV28 to TRBJ2-7; a weak D match, TRBD2 (5 bases). The CDR3 runs 14 residues. CDR1 is MDHEN, CDR2 SYDVKM, per germline. The V end lost 2 bases, the J end lost 5 bases, and 13 bases lay between the germline ends. CDR3 protein: CASSLGGREHEQYF. CDR3 in DNA: TGTGCCAGCAGTTTAGGTGGTCGGGAACACGAGCAGTACTTC.

A single count supports this clone. The chain employs TRBV5-1 and TRBJ1-1, with 9 bases identical to TRBD1. This CDR3 has 16 residues. Germline V gene data show CDR1 as SGHRS and CDR2 as YFSETQ. Germline trimming cut 5 bases from V and 5 bases from J; bases unmatched to any gene: 13. In DNA form, the CDR3 reads TGCGCCAGCAGTCTCGGCCCAGGGACAGGGAATACTGAAGCTTTCTTT. This translates into CASSLGPGTGNTEAFF.

The rearrangement links TRBV27 to TRBJ2-1; D possibly corresponds to TRBD2 (5 bases). V was cut by 3 bases and J by 0 bases, with 9 bases left in between. The germline V gene has CDR1 MNHEY and CDR2 SMNVEV (reference sequence). The CDR3 is 15 amino acids. The CDR3 region has the DNA TGTGCCAGCAGTTTCGAGGGTAGCTCCTACAATGAGCAGTTCTTC. It codes for CASSFEGSSYNEQFF.

The chain links TRBV7-2 to TRBJ2-7; D is uncertain. V lost 5 bases, J lost 6 bases, and 8 bases lay in between. This CDR3 is built from 11 residues. Germline assignment: CDR1 SGHTA and CDR2 FQGNSA. As DNA, the CDR3 is TGTGCCAGCAGCGTTTACTCCGAGCAGTACTTC. Amino acid sequence: CASSVYSEQYF.

This chain links TRBV4-1 with TRBJ2-1; 8 bases align to TRBD1. The CDR3 contains 17 residues. With V trimmed by 4 bases and J by 6 bases, 14 bases remained unmatched. Germline CDR1 and CDR2: MGHRA and YSYEKL. CDR3 region: CASSLVSRDRGGNEQFF. CDR3 DNA sequence: TGCGCCAGCAGCCTCGTTTCGCGAGACAGGGGAGGCAATGAGCAGTTCTTC.

The chain links TRBV11-2 to TRBJ2-3, with D maybe TRBD1 (6 bases). With 2 bases removed from V and 0 bases from J, the gap between germline ends came to 15 bases. The CDR3 is made up of 17 amino acids. CDR1 is SGHAT and CDR2 is FQNNGV in the germline V gene. DNA of the CDR3: TGTGCCAGCAGCTTAAGAGGGGCAGGGGCTAGCACAGATACGCAGTATTTT. Amino acids: CASSLRGAGASTDTQYF.

The J gene is TRBJ2-3, the V gene TRBV9; 7 nucleotides agree with TRBD2. Germline loops: CDR1 SGDLS, CDR2 YYNGEE. The CDR3 totals 15 residues. After removal of 0 bases from V and 1 base from J, the junction contained 2 bases not matched to a gene. The CDR3 region is CASSVVSGGTDTQYF. The CDR3 DNA follows: TGTGCCAGCAGCGTAGTGAGCGGGGGCACAGATACGCAGTATTTT.

This clone was counted only a few times. The J gene is TRBJ1-3, the V gene TRBV6-5, with TRBD1 as a possible D gene (6 bases). This CDR3 is built from 14 residues. Per the germline V gene, CDR1 is MNHEY and CDR2 is SVGAGI. V lost 5 bases and J 4 bases, leaving 12 bases between the germline ends. This chain's CDR3 is CASSAGVLGNTIYF. The CDR3, as DNA: TGTGCCAGCAGTGCAGGGGTGCTGGGAAACACCATATATTTT.

The V gene is TRBV10-2, the J gene TRBJ1-5; possibly TRBD1 for D (5 bases). Germline lookup yields CDR1 WSHSY and CDR2 SAAADI. The germline V and J ends were trimmed by 2 bases and 4 bases, with 9 bases remaining between them. This CDR3 comprises 14 residues. CDR3 in amino acids: CASSEMTENQPQHF. The CDR3 bases are TGCGCCAGCAGTGAGATGACAGAGAATCAGCCCCAGCATTTT.

The V gene is TRBV28, the J gene TRBJ1-1; D may be TRBD1 (5 bases). The CDR3 length is 17 residues. Looked up from germline, CDR1 is MDHEN and CDR2 is SYDVKM. The V end lost 5 bases, the J end lost 3 bases, and 22 bases lay between the germline ends. CDR3 protein: CASSPSRYRGRDTEAFF. CDR3 nucleotide sequence: TGTGCCAGCAGTCCCTCTCGGTATAGGGGCAGGGACACTGAAGCTTTCTTT. Drawing the rest from reference TRBV28 and TRBJ1-1, the complete variable domain is DVKVTQSSRYLVKRTGEKVFLECVQDMDHENMFWYRQDPGLGLRLIYFSYDVKMKEKGDIPEGYSVSREKKERFSLILESASTNQTSMYLCASSPSRYRGRDTEAFFGQGTRLTVV.

The count of this clone is one. The chain couples TRBV28 to TRBJ2-5; 9 nucleotides align to TRBD1. Germline V gene sequence: CDR1 MDHEN, CDR2 SYDVKM. After removal of 6 bases from V and 5 bases from J, the junction contained 7 bases not matched to a gene. The CDR3 covers 14 residues. CDR3 in amino acids: CASSHRGHGETQYF. CDR3 nucleotides: TGTGCCAGCAGCCACAGGGGGCATGGCGAGACCCAGTACTTC. The full variable domain, in which reference TRBV28 and TRBJ2-5 provide the parts outside the CDR3, is DVKVTQSSRYLVKRTGEKVFLECVQDMDHENMFWYRQDPGLGLRLIYFSYDVKMKEKGDIPEGYSVSREKKERFSLILESASTNQTSMYLCASSHRGHGETQYFGPGTRLLVL.

V gene TRBV12-5 combines with J gene TRBJ2-5; 9 bases are shared with TRBD1. This CDR3 spans 14 amino acids. Germline V gene lookup returns CDR1 LGHNT and CDR2 FRNRAP. The junction had 2 bases not matched to a gene; V was cut back by 1 base and J by 5 bases. CDR3 coding DNA: TGTGCTAGTGGTTTGGGCGACAGGGGGGAGACCCAGTACTTC. Protein: CASGLGDRGETQYF.

Of note for this clone: The germline gene is not matched at one end of the junction; a read error may be the cause. The V gene is TRBV7-7, the J gene TRBJ1-1, with no clear D. Germline CDR1 SSHAT, CDR2 FNYEAQ (reference sequence). CDR3 length: 14 amino acids. The CDR3, as DNA: TGTGCTAGCAGCCCCCGGGTTGGAAACACTGAAGCTTTCTTT. Its protein is CASSPRVGNTEAFF.

CDR3 in amino acids: CASSLYPGEGPEQYF. CDR3 nucleotides: TGTGCCAGCAGCTTGTATCCGGGAGAAGGGCCCGAGCAGTACTTC. This chain joins TRBV5-4 and TRBJ2-7; D might be TRBD2 (6 bases). V was cut by 1 base and J by 6 bases, with 17 bases left in between. Germline V gene sequence: CDR1 SGHNT, CDR2 YYREEE (reference sequence). The CDR3 has 15 residues.